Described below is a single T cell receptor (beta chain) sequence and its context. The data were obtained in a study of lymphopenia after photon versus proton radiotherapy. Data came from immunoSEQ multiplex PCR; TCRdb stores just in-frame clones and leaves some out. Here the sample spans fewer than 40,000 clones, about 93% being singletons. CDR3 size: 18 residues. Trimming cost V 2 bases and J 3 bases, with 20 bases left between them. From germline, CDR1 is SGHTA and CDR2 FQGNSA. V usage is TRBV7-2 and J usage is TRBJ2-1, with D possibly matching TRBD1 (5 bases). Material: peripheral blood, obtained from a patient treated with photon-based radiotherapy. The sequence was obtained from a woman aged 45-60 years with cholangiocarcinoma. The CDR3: CASSLRAQVLGLYNEQFF. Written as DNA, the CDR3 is TGTGCCAGCAGCTTAAGGGCACAGGTTCTGGGTCTCTACAATGAGCAGTTCTTC.